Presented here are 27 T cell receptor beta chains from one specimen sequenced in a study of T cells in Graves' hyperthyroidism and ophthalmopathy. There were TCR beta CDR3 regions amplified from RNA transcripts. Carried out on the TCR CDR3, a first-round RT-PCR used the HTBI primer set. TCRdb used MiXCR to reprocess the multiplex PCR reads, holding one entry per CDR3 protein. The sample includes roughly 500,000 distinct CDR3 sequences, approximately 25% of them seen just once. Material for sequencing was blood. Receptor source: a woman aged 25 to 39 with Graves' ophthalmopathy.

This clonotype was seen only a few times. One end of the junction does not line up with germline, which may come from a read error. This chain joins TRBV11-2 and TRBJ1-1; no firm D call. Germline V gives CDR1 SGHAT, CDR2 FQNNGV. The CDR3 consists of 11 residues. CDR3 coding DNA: TGTGCCAGCAGCTTAGGGGGTGAAGCTTGCTTT. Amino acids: CASSLGGEACF.

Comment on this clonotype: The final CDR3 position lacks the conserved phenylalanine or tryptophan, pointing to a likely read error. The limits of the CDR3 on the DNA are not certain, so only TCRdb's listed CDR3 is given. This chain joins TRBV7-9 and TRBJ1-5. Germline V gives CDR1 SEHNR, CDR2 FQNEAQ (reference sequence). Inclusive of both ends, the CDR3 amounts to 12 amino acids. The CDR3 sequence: CASSLEDQPQQV.

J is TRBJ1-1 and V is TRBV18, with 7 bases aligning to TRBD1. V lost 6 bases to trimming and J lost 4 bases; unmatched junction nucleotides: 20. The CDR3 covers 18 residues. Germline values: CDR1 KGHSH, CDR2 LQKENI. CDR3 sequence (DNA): TGTGCCAGCTCGGTCGAAGCGGGACAGATAAAGAGCGGCACTGAAGCTTTCTTT. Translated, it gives CASSVEAGQIKSGTEAFF.

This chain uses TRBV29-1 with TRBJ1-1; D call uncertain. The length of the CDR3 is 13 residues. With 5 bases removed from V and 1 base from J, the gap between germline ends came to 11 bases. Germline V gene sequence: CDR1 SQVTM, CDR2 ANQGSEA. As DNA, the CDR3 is TGCAGCGTTCAACTCAGGCGGAACACTGAAGCTTTCTTT. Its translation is CSVQLRRNTEAFF.

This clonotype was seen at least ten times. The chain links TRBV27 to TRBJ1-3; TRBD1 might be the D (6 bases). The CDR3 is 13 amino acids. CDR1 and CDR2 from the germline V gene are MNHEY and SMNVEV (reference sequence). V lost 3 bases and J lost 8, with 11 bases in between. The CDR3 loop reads CASSFGQGYTIYF. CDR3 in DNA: TGTGCCAGCAGTTTTGGGCAGGGGTACACCATATATTTT.

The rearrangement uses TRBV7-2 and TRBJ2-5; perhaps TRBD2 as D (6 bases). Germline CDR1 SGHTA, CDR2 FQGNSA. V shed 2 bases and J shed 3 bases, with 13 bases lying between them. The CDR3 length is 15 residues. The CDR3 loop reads CASSLNRGFEETQYF. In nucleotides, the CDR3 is TGTGCCAGCAGCTTAAACCGGGGGTTTGAAGAGACCCAGTACTTC.

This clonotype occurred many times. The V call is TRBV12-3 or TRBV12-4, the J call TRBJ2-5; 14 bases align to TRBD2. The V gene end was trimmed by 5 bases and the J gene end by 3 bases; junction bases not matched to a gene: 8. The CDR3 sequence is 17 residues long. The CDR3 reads CASSQSPGLAGEETQYF. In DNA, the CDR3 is TGTGCCAGCAGTCAAAGCCCGGGACTAGCGGGGGAAGAGACCCAGTACTTC.

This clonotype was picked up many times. The CDR3 DNA follows: TGTGCCAGCAGACTGTGGACGGAGAACACTGAAGCTTTCTTT. It is translated as CASRLWTENTEAFF. This chain connects TRBV12-3 or TRBV12-4 to TRBJ1-1; D gene uncertain. V was pared by 6 bases and J by 1 base, with 12 bases between. CDR3 length: 14 amino acids.

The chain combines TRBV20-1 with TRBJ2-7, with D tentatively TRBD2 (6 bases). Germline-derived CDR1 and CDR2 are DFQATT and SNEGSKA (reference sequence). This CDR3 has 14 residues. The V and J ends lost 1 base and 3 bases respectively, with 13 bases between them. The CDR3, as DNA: TGCAGTGCTAGAGGGGCGGGACGGTTCTACGAGCAGTACTTC. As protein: CSARGAGRFYEQYF.

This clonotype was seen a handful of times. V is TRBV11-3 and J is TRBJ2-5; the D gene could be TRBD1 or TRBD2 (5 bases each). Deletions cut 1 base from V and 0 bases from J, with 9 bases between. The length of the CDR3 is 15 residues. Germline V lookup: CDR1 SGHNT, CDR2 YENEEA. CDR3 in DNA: TGTGCCAGCAGCTTAGGGGGGAACTACCAAGAGACCCAGTACTTC. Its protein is CASSLGGNYQETQYF.

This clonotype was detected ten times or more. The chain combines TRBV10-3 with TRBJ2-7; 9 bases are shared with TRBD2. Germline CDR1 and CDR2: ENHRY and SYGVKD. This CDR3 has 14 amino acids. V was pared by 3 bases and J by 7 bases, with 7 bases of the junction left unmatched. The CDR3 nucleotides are TGTGCCATCAGTGAAAGGCTAGCGGGGATGGAGCAGTACTTC. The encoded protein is CAISERLAGMEQYF.

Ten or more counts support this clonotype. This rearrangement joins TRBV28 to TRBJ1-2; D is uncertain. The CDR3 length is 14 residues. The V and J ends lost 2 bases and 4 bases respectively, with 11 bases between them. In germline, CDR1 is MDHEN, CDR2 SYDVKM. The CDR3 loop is CASSLELQSYGYTF. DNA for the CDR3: TGTGCCAGCAGTTTAGAGTTACAGAGCTATGGCTACACCTTC.

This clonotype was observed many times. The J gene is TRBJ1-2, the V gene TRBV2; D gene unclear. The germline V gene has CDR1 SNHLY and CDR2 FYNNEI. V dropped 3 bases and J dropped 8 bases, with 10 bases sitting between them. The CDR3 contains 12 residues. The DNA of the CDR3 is TGTGCCAGCAGTGACAGGCAGAGGGGCTACACCTTC. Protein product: CASSDRQRGYTF. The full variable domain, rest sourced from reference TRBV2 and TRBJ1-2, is EPEVTQTPSHQVTQMGQEVILRCVPISNHLYFYWYRQILGQKVEFLVSFYNNEISEKSEIFDDQFSVERPDGSNFTLKIRSTKLEDSAMYFCASSDRQRGYTFGSGTRLTVV.

CDR3 region: CASSETSGGSQETQYF. In nucleotides, the CDR3 is TGTGCCAGCAGTGAGACTAGCGGGGGATCTCAAGAGACCCAGTACTTC. The rearrangement uses TRBV28 and TRBJ2-5; 12 bases map to TRBD2. The CDR3 is made up of 16 amino acids. CDR1 MDHEN and CDR2 SYDVKM come from the germline V gene. V lost 5 bases, J lost 2 bases, and 6 bases stayed unmatched.

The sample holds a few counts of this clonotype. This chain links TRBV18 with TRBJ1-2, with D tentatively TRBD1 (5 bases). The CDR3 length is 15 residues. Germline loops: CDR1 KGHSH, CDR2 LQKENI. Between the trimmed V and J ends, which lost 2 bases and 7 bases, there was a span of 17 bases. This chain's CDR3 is CASSPRSRDVAGYTF. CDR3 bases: TGTGCCAGCTCACCAAGGTCGCGGGACGTCGCTGGCTACACCTTC.

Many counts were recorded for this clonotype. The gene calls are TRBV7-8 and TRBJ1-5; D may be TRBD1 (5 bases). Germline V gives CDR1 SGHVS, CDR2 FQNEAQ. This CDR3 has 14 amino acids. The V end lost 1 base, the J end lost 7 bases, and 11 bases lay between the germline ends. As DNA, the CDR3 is TGTGCCAGCAGCTTAGAATATGGGGGGCAGCCCCAGCATTTT. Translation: CASSLEYGGQPQHF. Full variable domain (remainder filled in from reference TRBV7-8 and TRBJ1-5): GAGVSQSPRYKVAKRGQDVALRCDPISGHVSLFWYQQALGQGPEFLTYFQNEAQLDKSGLPSDRFFAERPEGSVSTLKIQRTQQEDSAVYLCASSLEYGGQPQHFGDGTRLSIL.

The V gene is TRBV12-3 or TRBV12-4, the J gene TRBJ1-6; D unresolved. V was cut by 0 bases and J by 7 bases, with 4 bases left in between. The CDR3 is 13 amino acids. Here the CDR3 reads CASSLALNSPLHF. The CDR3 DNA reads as TGTGCCAGCAGTTTAGCCCTAAATTCACCCCTCCACTTT.

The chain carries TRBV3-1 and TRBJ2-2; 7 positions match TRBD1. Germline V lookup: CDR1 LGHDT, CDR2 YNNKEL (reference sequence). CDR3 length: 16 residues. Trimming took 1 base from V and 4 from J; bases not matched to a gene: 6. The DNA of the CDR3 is TGTGCCAGCAGCCAAGTGTCAGGGGGTCGCACCGGGGAGCTGTTTTTT. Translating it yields CASSQVSGGRTGELFF.

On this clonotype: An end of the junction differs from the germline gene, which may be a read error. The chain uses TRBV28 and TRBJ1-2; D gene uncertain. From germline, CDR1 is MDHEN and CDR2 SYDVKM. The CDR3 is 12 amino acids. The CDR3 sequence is CASSPDRHGHTF. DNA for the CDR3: TGTGCCAGCAGCCCCGACCGTCATGGCCACACCTTC.

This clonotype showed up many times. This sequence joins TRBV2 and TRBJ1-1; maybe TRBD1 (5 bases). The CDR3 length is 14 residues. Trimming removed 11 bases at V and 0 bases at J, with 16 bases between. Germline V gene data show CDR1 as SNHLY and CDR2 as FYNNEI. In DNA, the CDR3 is TGTGCCTCGGGGGACGGCCCGATGAACACTGAAGCTTTCTTT. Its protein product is CASGDGPMNTEAFF.

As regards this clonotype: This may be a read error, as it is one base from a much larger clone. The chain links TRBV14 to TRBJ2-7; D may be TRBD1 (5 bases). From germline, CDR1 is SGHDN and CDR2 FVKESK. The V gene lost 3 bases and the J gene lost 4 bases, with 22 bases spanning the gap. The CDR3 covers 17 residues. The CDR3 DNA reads TGTGCCAGCAGCCACAAAGATTATCGGCAGGGAAGGTACGAGCAGTACGTC. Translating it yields CASSHKDYRQGRYEQYV.

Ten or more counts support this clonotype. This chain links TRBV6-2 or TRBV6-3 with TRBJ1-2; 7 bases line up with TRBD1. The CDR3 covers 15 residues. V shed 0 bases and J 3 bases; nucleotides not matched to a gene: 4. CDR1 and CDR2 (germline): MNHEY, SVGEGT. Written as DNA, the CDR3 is TGTGCCAGCAGTTACTCGACAGGGAAGGACTATGGCTACACCTTC. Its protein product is CASSYSTGKDYGYTF.

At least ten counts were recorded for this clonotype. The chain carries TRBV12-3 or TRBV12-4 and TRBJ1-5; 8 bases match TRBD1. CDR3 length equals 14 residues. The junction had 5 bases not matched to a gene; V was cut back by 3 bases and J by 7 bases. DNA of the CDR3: TGTGCCAGCAGTTTCCAGGGGGCGCAGCAGCCCCAGCATTTT. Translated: CASSFQGAQQPQHF.

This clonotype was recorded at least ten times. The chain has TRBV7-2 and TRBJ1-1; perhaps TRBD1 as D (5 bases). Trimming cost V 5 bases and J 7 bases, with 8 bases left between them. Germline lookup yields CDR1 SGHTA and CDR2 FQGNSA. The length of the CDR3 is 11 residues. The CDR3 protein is CASSPQGEAFF. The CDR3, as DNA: TGTGCCAGCAGCCCTCAGGGTGAAGCTTTCTTT.

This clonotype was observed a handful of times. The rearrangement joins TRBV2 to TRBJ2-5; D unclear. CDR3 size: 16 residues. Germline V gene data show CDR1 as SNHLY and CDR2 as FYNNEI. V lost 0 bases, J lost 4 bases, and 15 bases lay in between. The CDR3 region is CASSEARFRVPETQYF. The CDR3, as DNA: TGTGCCAGCAGTGAAGCTCGATTTAGAGTACCAGAGACCCAGTACTTC.

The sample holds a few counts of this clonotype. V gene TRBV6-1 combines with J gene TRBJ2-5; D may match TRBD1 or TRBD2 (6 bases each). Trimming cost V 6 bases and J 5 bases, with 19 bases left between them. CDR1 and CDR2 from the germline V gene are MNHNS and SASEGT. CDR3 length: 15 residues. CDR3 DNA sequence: TGTGCCAGCAGCCCGGTCCCGGGGGCAGGGGAGACCCAGTACTTC. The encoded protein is CASSPVPGAGETQYF.

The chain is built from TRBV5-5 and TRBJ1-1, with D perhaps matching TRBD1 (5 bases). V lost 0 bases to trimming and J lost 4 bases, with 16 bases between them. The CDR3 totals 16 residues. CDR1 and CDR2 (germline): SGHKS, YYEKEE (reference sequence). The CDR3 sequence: CASSLVRQNMSTEAFF. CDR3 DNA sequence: TGTGCCAGCAGCTTGGTGAGACAGAACATGAGCACTGAAGCTTTCTTT.